This TCR beta chain comes out of a study of Tregs in tolerant kidney transplant recipients. Looked up from germline, CDR1 is LNHDA and CDR2 is SQIVND (reference sequence). Between the trimmed V and J ends, which lost 5 bases and 8 bases, there was a span of 11 bases. CDR3 length: 12 amino acids. Generated by immunoSEQ multiplex PCR, the TCRdb table keeps only in-frame clones and is missing some. The top ten hold over 0.5% of the sample, which has approximately 260,000 clones, roughly 80% seen once. Sequenced: CD4+ T cells from blood. The source of this sequence is a human donor in good health. This chain uses TRBV19 with TRBJ2-3; the D is unclear. In DNA form, the CDR3 reads TGTGCCAGTAGTCCTACCCAGAGTACGCAGTATTTT. Amino acid sequence: CASSPTQSTQYF.